This T cell receptor beta chain was retrieved from a study of shared clonotypes between healthy human individuals. Across the study: There were three CD4 naive, three CD4 memory, two CD8 naive and one CD8 memory plates per donor.

The trim removed 6 bases at V and 12 bases at J, leaving 19 bases unmatched. Per the germline V gene, CDR1 is SEHNR and CDR2 is FQNEAQ (reference sequence). CDR3 length: 15 amino acids. Genomic DNA (from each subset) was split evenly across several immunoSEQ plates. Sorted subsets were amplified in replicate PCRs using 200 ng DNA, roughly 30,000 T cell genomes. Clones were read by immunoSEQ multiplex PCR, and TCRdb kept only the in-frame ones, dropping some. The table records 2 million to 2.5 million clones, nearly 97% of them present only once. Specimen: naive CD4+ T cells sorted from blood. Specified subset: CD45RA+ positively selected. This sequence joins TRBV7-9 and TRBJ1-1; TRBD1 aligns across 7 bases. This TCR was recovered from a man aged 18 to 30 in good health. The CDR3 sequence is CASSFPQDRVVETFF. CDR3 sequence (DNA): TGTGCCAGCAGTTTCCCCCAAGACAGGGTAGTCGAGACTTTCTTT.